Below are 9 T cell receptor beta chains sequenced from a single sample in a study of CD8 T cells in ankylosing spondylitis. MiXCR, run by TCRdb on the 5' RACE reads, gives a single entry per CDR3 protein. The sample gives approximately 42,000 distinct CDR3 sequences, about 10% of which show up once; approximately 1.5% is in the top ten. Sequences were obtained from blood, either unsorted or a sorted T cell fraction (not recorded which). Receptors originate from a male donor with ankylosing spondylitis or in good health (not recorded which).

CDR3 bases: TGTGCCAGCAGCCAACGACGGAGAGGAAACTATGGCTACACCTTC. It is translated as CASSQRRRGNYGYTF. The chain couples TRBV11-2 to TRBJ1-2, with unresolved D. Trimming shortened V by 5 bases and J by 2 bases, and 15 bases separated the two germline ends. The CDR3 contains 15 residues. Germline-derived CDR1 and CDR2 are SGHAT and FQNNGV. The full variable domain, its missing parts supplied by reference TRBV11-2 and TRBJ1-2, is EAGVAQSPRYKIIEKRQSVAFWCNPISGHATLYWYQQILGQGPKLLIQFQNNGVVDDSQLPKDRFSAERLKGVDSTLKIQPAKLEDSAVYLCASSQRRRGNYGYTFGSGTRLTVV.

This chain joins TRBV12-3 or TRBV12-4 and TRBJ2-2; D possibly corresponds to TRBD2 (5 bases). This CDR3 is built from 17 residues. V was clipped by 6 bases and J by 4 bases, with 21 bases between them. The CDR3, as DNA: TGTGCCAGCAGGTTTGCCGGGTCCGGAGGACGCACCGGGGAGCTGTTTTTT. Amino acids: CASRFAGSGGRTGELFF.

This clonotype occurred many times. J is TRBJ1-6 and V is TRBV29-1; 10 bases align to TRBD1. This CDR3 is 13 amino acids long. Losses at the gene ends were 4 bases for V and 7 bases for J; bases not matched to a gene: 1. Germline-derived CDR1 and CDR2 are SQVTM and ANQGSEA. In DNA form, the CDR3 reads TGCAGCGTTGGGGACAGGGGAAATTCACCCCTCCACTTT. The encoded protein is CSVGDRGNSPLHF.

This clonotype was detected many times. The J gene is TRBJ1-3, the V gene TRBV4-2; D remains ambiguous. The CDR3 is 15 residues long. In germline, CDR1 is LGHNA, CDR2 YNFKEQ. Between the trimmed V and J ends, which lost 0 bases and 4 bases, there was a span of 10 bases. The CDR3 sequence is CASSQEVARGNTIYF. The CDR3 coding sequence is TGTGCCAGCAGCCAAGAGGTGGCACGAGGAAACACCATATATTTT.

This clonotype was seen at least ten times. The chain joins TRBV6-1 to TRBJ2-1, with unresolved D. The CDR3 spans 15 residues. From germline, CDR1 is MNHNS and CDR2 SASEGT. Trimming left V 8 bases short and J 0 bases short, with 14 bases between. CDR3 bases: TGTGCCAGCCGGCAGGAGTCGAGCTCCTACAATGAGCAGTTCTTC. Translation gives CASRQESSSYNEQFF.

This clonotype was seen ten or more times. The chain uses TRBV5-1 and TRBJ1-2; the D gene is possibly TRBD1 (5 bases). Germline values: CDR1 SGHRS, CDR2 YFSETQ. Trimming took 6 bases from V and 7 from J, leaving 19 bases between them. There are 14 residues in the CDR3. The CDR3 here is CASTFTDAGRGYTF. In DNA, the CDR3 is TGCGCCAGCACCTTCACGGATGCGGGACGTGGCTACACCTTC.

This clonotype was counted ten times or more. The CDR3: CAWYRANIPKGPPVGVNTIYF. The DNA of the CDR3 is TGTGCCTGGTACCGGGCCAACATTCCCAAGGGCCCTCCCGTGGGGGTAAACACCATATATTTT. The chain links TRBV30 to TRBJ1-3; maybe TRBD1 (5 bases). Trimming removed 5 bases from V and 6 bases from J, with 38 bases in between. This CDR3 contains 21 residues. Germline CDR1 is GTSNPN and CDR2 is SVGIG (reference sequence).

This clonotype was seen ten or more times. The J gene is TRBJ2-3, the V gene TRBV6-6; no definite D call. CDR1 is MNHNY and CDR2 is SVGAGI in the germline V gene (reference sequence). The CDR3 runs 13 residues. V gave up 0 bases and J gave up 3 bases, with 4 bases separating them. The CDR3 region is CASSYSGTDTQYF. The CDR3 bases are TGTGCCAGCAGTTACTCGGGGACAGATACGCAGTATTTT.

This clonotype was counted many times. This chain links TRBV5-1 with TRBJ2-1; D might be TRBD2 (5 bases). This CDR3 spans 14 amino acids. Germline lookup yields CDR1 SGHRS and CDR2 YFSETQ. V was trimmed by 2 bases and J by 6 bases, leaving 12 bases between them. CDR3 in amino acids: CASSFKPGSNEQFF. CDR3 DNA sequence: TGCGCCAGCAGCTTCAAGCCTGGGAGCAATGAGCAGTTCTTC.